Many counts were recorded for the clone carrying this T cell receptor beta chain. Semi-nested PCR with Nested Universal Primer A followed constant-region reverse priming of full-length variable regions. TCRdb processed the 5' RACE reads anew with MiXCR; each CDR3 protein has one entry. The sample comprises tens of thousands of distinct CDR3 sequences, about 19% of which are singletons, and around 2.8% rests with the top ten. The CDR3 runs 14 residues. The V gene lost 5 bases and the J gene lost 2 bases, with 11 bases spanning the gap. The germline gives CDR1 ENHRY, CDR2 SYGVKD. Material: naive CD4+ T cells sorted from a lymph node. Subset: naive CD4+ T cells, CD4+CD45RA+CD25-. The TCR sequence derives from a female donor with breast cancer. J is TRBJ2-3 and V is TRBV10-3, with a weak D call TRBD1 (6 bases). Written as DNA, the CDR3 is TGTGCCATCAGTACCGGACAGACCACAGATACGCAGTATTTT. It yields the protein CAISTGQTTDTQYF.